The sequence of this TCR beta chain was determined in a study of glioma-infiltrating T cells after dendritic cell vaccination. Study-level background: The vaccine used monocyte-derived dendritic cells pulsed overnight with autologous tumor lysate.

Time point defined: after dendritic cell vaccination, including at tumor progression/relapse. Patients had residual fresh-frozen tumor tissue and more than two years of survival data. The immunoSEQ assay amplified TCRB CDR3 from up to about 2 ug DNA. Primers: 60 V beta forward and 13 J beta reverse. Generated by immunoSEQ multiplex PCR, the TCRdb table keeps only in-frame clones and is missing some. The data hold approximately 93,000 clones, with around 85% observed a single time. Germline V gene sequence: CDR1 SNHLY, CDR2 FYNNEI. The CDR3 totals 16 residues. V shed 4 bases, J shed 5 bases, and the junction held 11 bases outside the gene matches.

The source is a human donor with glioblastoma. The V gene is TRBV2, the J gene TRBJ2-5, with 9 bases lining up with TRBD2. Material: blood, obtained after dendritic cell vaccination. Written as DNA, the CDR3 is TGTGCCAGCAGTGGGCAGACTAGCGGAGGGGGGGAGACCCAGTACTTC. It encodes CASSGQTSGGGETQYF.